The 25 T cell receptor beta chains below were found in one sample sequenced in a study of blood T cells in healthy people across ages (dated by TCRdb to the mid-2010s). To prepare the library, 5' RACE was applied. Sequencing took place on an Illumina HiSeq 2500. A second roughly 7 to 11 cycle PCR used a sample-barcoded 5' primer and a J-beta primer mix. Using fastp trimming at Q25 and MiXCR clonotype assembly, TCRdb reanalyzed the public sequencing data and kept in-frame beta chains. Rows merge per CDR3 protein into single entries with the most common DNA and genes. The sample has some 930,000 distinct CDR3 sequences on record, almost 30% of them singletons. Together, the top ten hold more than 8.5% of the sample. The same sample was also used in a study of T cells of mothers and their children.

The sequencing input was blood. These TCRs come from a woman aged 40 to 49 in good health.

Of note for this clonotype: At one end, the junction sequence differs from germline, possibly due to a read error. CDR3 in DNA: TGCAGTGCTAGAGAACCAGGGGTTGGCAATCAGCCCCGGCATTTT. This codes for CSAREPGVGNQPRHF. The chain carries TRBV20-1 and TRBJ1-5; D may be TRBD1 (6 bases). The CDR3 runs 15 residues. Germline values: CDR1 DFQATT, CDR2 SNEGSKA (reference sequence).

A few counts support this clonotype. The CDR3 region has the DNA TGCAGCGTTTCGGTAGGAAGCAATCAGCCCCAGCATTTT. Translation gives CSVSVGSNQPQHF. This rearrangement joins TRBV29-1 to TRBJ1-5; D is ambiguous. V dropped 5 bases and J dropped 1 base, with 9 bases sitting between them. There are 13 residues in the CDR3. The germline V gene encodes CDR1 SQVTM and CDR2 ANQGSEA.

Comments on this clonotype: One end of the junction fails to match germline, which may point to a read error. The chain joins TRBV14 to TRBJ1-1; D gene unclear. CDR1 is SGHDN, CDR2 FVKESK, per germline. The CDR3 runs 13 residues. DNA of the CDR3: TGTGCCAGCTGCCAACACCAAGGAACTGAAGCTTTCTTT. This gives the protein CASCQHQGTEAFF. The variable domain in full, completed from reference TRBV14 and TRBJ1-1, reads EAGVTQFPSHSVIEKGQTVTLRCDPISGHDNLYWYRRVMGKEIKFLLHFVKESKQDESGMPNNRFLAERTGGTYSTLKVQPAELEDSGVYFCASCQHQGTEAFFGQGTRLTVV.

This chain uses TRBV30 with TRBJ2-1, with 9 bases identical to TRBD2. CDR3 length equals 14 residues. Germline V gene data show CDR1 as GTSNPN and CDR2 as SVGIG (reference sequence). V lost 5 bases and J lost 4; bases outside the gene matches: 6. The CDR3 here is CAWGGTSSYNEQFF. DNA of the CDR3: TGTGCCTGGGGAGGGACTAGCTCTTACAATGAGCAGTTCTTC. Full variable domain (rest looked up from reference TRBV30 and TRBJ2-1): SQTIHQWPATLVQPVGSPLSLECTVEGTSNPNLYWYRQAAGRGLQLLFYSVGIGQISSEVPQNLSASRPQDRQFILSSKKLLLSDSGFYLCAWGGTSSYNEQFFGPGTRLTVL.

The chain combines TRBV5-1 with TRBJ1-5, with D maybe TRBD1 (5 bases). The germline gives CDR1 SGHRS, CDR2 YFSETQ. The V end lost 5 bases, the J end lost 3 bases, and 15 bases lay between the germline ends. The CDR3 has 15 amino acids. The CDR3 nucleotides read TGCGCCAGCAGGGAAGATCCAGGGTTCAATCAGCCCCAGCATTTT. It translates to CASREDPGFNQPQHF. Full variable domain (rest looked up from reference TRBV5-1 and TRBJ1-5): KAGVTQTPRYLIKTRGQQVTLSCSPISGHRSVSWYQQTPGQGLQFLFEYFSETQRNKGNFPGRFSGRQFSNSRSEMNVSTLELGDSALYLCASREDPGFNQPQHFGDGTRLSIL.

This clonotype was counted many times. This rearrangement joins TRBV7-6 to TRBJ2-1, with 9 bases identical to TRBD2. CDR1 SGHVS and CDR2 FNYEAQ come from the germline V gene. Trimming at V came to 1 base and at J to 5 bases, leaving 6 bases not matched to a gene. The CDR3 length is 16 residues. CDR3 in amino acids: CASSLEFSGGHNEQFF. As DNA, the CDR3 is TGTGCCAGCAGCTTAGAGTTTAGCGGGGGTCACAATGAGCAGTTCTTC.

The sample holds a few counts of this clonotype. This rearrangement joins TRBV27 to TRBJ2-1; 11 bases line up with TRBD2. Trimming cost V 6 bases and J 4 bases; bases outside gene matches: 5. CDR3 size: 15 residues. Looked up from germline, CDR1 is MNHEY and CDR2 is SMNVEV (reference sequence). This CDR3 reads CASRSASGGYNEQFF. The CDR3 bases are TGTGCCAGCAGGTCGGCTAGCGGGGGGTACAATGAGCAGTTCTTC.

This clonotype was observed a few times. The gene calls are TRBV7-3 and TRBJ1-2; 7 bases map to TRBD1. This CDR3 is built from 14 residues. The germline gives CDR1 SGHTA, CDR2 FQGTGA. The ends lost 2 bases at V and 6 bases at J; junction bases unmatched: 6. CDR3 nucleotide sequence: TGTGCCAGCAGCTTATCCCGGGACAGCCATGGCTACACCTTC. Its protein product is CASSLSRDSHGYTF.

This clonotype came up many times. The chain is built from TRBV6-7 and TRBJ1-2, with D maybe TRBD1 (5 bases). TRBV6-7 is given ORF status, its function remaining uncertain. Trimming shortened V by 2 bases and J by 4 bases, and 17 bases separated the two germline ends. The CDR3 length is 16 residues. The CDR3 bases are TGTGCCAGCAGTTACCCCGGGACCTCTAGGGTCTATGGCTACACCTTC. Its protein is CASSYPGTSRVYGYTF.

There are a few counts of this clonotype. This chain links TRBV27 with TRBJ2-7, with a weak D call TRBD1 (6 bases). Germline V gene data show CDR1 as MNHEY and CDR2 as SMNVEV (reference sequence). CDR3 length: 14 amino acids. The V end was cut by 8 bases, the J end by 2 bases, with 16 bases between. The CDR3 reads CASHDGTRTYEQYF. Here the CDR3 DNA reads TGTGCCAGCCACGACGGGACACGTACCTACGAGCAGTACTTC.

The V call is TRBV7-9, the J call TRBJ2-7; D remains unclear. Deletions cut 1 base from V and 3 bases from J, with 13 bases between. This CDR3 comprises 15 residues. Germline CDR1 and CDR2: SEHNR and FQNEAQ (reference sequence). CDR3: CASSLVDGVYYEQYF. The CDR3 nucleotides are TGTGCCAGCAGCTTAGTGGATGGGGTTTACTACGAGCAGTACTTC.

The rearrangement joins TRBV5-1 to TRBJ2-3, with TRBD2 as a possible D gene (7 bases). CDR3 length: 15 amino acids. Trimming removed 1 base at V and 4 bases at J, with 13 bases between. CDR1 and CDR2 from the germline V gene are SGHRS and YFSETQ. CDR3 sequence: CASSLRVGGPDTQYF. The CDR3, as DNA: TGCGCCAGCAGCTTGAGAGTGGGGGGGCCAGATACGCAGTATTTT.

This clonotype appeared a few times. A much more abundant neighbour one base away suggests this may be a read error. This chain connects TRBV5-1 to TRBJ2-7, with 8 bases lining up with TRBD1. Germline loops: CDR1 SGHRS, CDR2 YFSETQ. This CDR3 contains 12 residues. The CDR3 protein is CACSDRGYEQYF. CDR3 in DNA: TGCGCCTGCAGCGACAGGGGTTACGAGCAGTACTTC.

This clonotype was seen more than once but under ten times. The chain combines TRBV5-1 with TRBJ1-1, with TRBD1 as a possible D gene (5 bases). The CDR3 has 14 amino acids. Germline lookup yields CDR1 SGHRS and CDR2 YFSETQ. V gave up 4 bases and J gave up 1 base, with 11 bases separating them. In DNA, the CDR3 is TGCGCCAGCAGCACGGGACCGCCGAACACTGAAGCTTTCTTT. Translated, it gives CASSTGPPNTEAFF.

This clonotype occurred a few times. The chain couples TRBV6-2 or TRBV6-3 to TRBJ2-2; D is tentatively TRBD1 or TRBD2 (5 bases each). V dropped 6 bases and J dropped 0 bases, with 11 bases sitting between them. The CDR3 length is 15 residues. Germline CDR1 reads MNHEY; CDR2 reads SVGEGT. CDR3 DNA: TGTGCCAGCAGGACCGGGACGGCGAACACCGGGGAGCTGTTTTTT. Translating gives CASRTGTANTGELFF.

This chain uses TRBV6-5 with TRBJ2-2, with D uncertain. The ends were cut back, 3 bases at V and 0 bases at J, with 8 bases in the middle. The CDR3 sequence is 15 residues long. Germline CDR1 and CDR2: MNHEY and SVGAGI. The CDR3 coding sequence is TGTGCCAGCAGTTATGGATATGCGAACACCGGGGAGCTGTTTTTT. Amino acids: CASSYGYANTGELFF.

V is TRBV6-5 and J is TRBJ2-7; TRBD1 matches at 8 bases. After removal of 6 bases from V and 6 bases from J, the junction contained 13 bases not matched to a gene. The CDR3 is 15 residues long. Germline V gene sequence: CDR1 MNHEY, CDR2 SVGAGI. The CDR3 nucleotides are TGTGCCAGCAGCCCCCCGGGGGACAGGATCGGCGAGCAGTACTTC. It translates to CASSPPGDRIGEQYF.

The V call is TRBV29-1, the J call TRBJ1-2; D possibly corresponds to TRBD1 (5 bases). Germline V gives CDR1 SQVTM, CDR2 ANQGSEA. V lost 7 bases, J lost 8 bases, and 20 bases lay in between. The CDR3 length is 13 residues. This CDR3 reads CSAEGLGVEGYTF. The CDR3 nucleotides are TGCAGCGCAGAAGGCTTAGGGGTAGAAGGCTACACCTTC.

This clonotype was seen just once. This may come from a read error, since a much larger clone is one base off. The chain links TRBV29-1 to TRBJ2-1; 10 bases match TRBD2. The CDR3 loop spans 14 amino acids. Germline CDR1 and CDR2: SQVTM and ANQGSEA. Unmatched junction bases numbered 7, after V lost 1 base and J lost 10 bases. CDR3 protein: CSVEGSGGSYEQFF. The CDR3 DNA follows: TGCAGCGTTGAAGGTAGCGGGGGGAGCTACGAGCAGTTCTTC.

This clonotype was counted at least ten times. The V gene is TRBV7-6, the J gene TRBJ2-5; no firm D call. Germline assignment: CDR1 SGHVS and CDR2 FNYEAQ. V lost 1 base and J 5 bases, leaving 11 bases between the germline ends. The CDR3 consists of 14 residues. The CDR3: CASSLEGYDETQYF. Written as DNA, the CDR3 is TGTGCCAGCAGCTTAGAGGGTTACGATGAGACCCAGTACTTC.

The chain couples TRBV20-1 to TRBJ1-1; 7 positions agree with TRBD1. Trimming at V came to 3 bases and at J to 0 bases, leaving 7 bases not matched to a gene. Germline V gives CDR1 DFQATT, CDR2 SNEGSKA (reference sequence). The CDR3 extends over 15 amino acids. Here the CDR3 DNA reads TGCAGTGCTAGCCCAAATACAGGGGTGAACACTGAAGCTTTCTTT. It translates to CSASPNTGVNTEAFF.

The chain is built from TRBV4-2 and TRBJ1-1; no firm D call. The ends were cut back, 0 bases at V and 5 bases at J, with 16 bases in the middle. Looked up from germline, CDR1 is LGHNA and CDR2 is YNFKEQ. This CDR3 contains 16 residues. The CDR3, as DNA: TGTGCCAGCAGCCAAGATGTGGCCACGGGATGGACTGAAGCTTTCTTT. Protein: CASSQDVATGWTEAFF.

This clonotype was seen only a few times. The chain carries TRBV7-2 and TRBJ1-2; 10 bases fit TRBD1. The V segment lost 3 bases and the J segment 2 bases; nucleotides outside the gene matches: 9. Germline values: CDR1 SGHTA, CDR2 FQGNSA. The CDR3 sequence is 17 residues long. This CDR3 reads CASSFRQGARRNYGYTF. As DNA, the CDR3 is TGTGCCAGCAGCTTTAGACAGGGGGCGCGAAGAAACTATGGCTACACCTTC.

This chain joins TRBV29-1 and TRBJ2-5, with TRBD1 identical over 7 bases. The length of the CDR3 is 12 residues. Losses at the gene ends were 7 bases for V and 3 bases for J; bases not matched to a gene: 5. Germline V gene sequence: CDR1 SQVTM, CDR2 ANQGSEA. Written as DNA, the CDR3 is TGCAGCGAGCGTCAGGGGGAAGAGACCCAGTACTTC. This gives the protein CSERQGEETQYF.

This clonotype has more than one count but fewer than ten. The chain is built from TRBV29-1 and TRBJ1-5, with D tentatively TRBD1 (6 bases). The germline CDR1 and CDR2 sequences are SQVTM and ANQGSEA. V was clipped by 4 bases and J by 0 bases, with 16 bases between them. The CDR3 extends over 16 amino acids. This CDR3 is CSVGYGTPNSNQPQHF. CDR3 sequence (DNA): TGCAGCGTTGGCTACGGGACACCAAATAGCAATCAGCCCCAGCATTTT.